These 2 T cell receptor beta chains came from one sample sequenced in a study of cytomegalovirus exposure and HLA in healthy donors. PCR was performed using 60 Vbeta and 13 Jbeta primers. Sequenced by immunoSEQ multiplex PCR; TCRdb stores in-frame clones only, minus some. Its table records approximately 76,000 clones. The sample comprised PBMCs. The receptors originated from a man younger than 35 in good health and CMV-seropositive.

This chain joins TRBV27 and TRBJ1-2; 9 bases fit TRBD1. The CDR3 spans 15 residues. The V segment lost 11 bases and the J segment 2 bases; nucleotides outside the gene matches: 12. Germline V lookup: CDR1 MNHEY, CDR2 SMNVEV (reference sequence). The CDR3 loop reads CALLQGAIGNYGYTF. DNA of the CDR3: TGTGCCTTACTACAGGGGGCTATAGGAAACTATGGCTACACCTTC.

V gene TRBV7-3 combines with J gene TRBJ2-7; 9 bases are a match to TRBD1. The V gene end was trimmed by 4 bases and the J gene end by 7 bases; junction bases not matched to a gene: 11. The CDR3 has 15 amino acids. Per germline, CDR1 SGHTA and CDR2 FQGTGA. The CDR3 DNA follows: TGTGCCAGCAGCTCCGGGACAGGGTTCCCTAGGGAGCAGTACTTC. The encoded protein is CASSSGTGFPREQYF.